This T cell receptor (beta chain) stems from a study of blood T cell repertoires in COVID-19. The V gene's germline CDR1 is LGHNA and CDR2 YNFKEQ. CDR3 length: 15 amino acids. Between the trimmed V and J ends, which lost 0 bases and 0 bases, there was a span of 6 bases. How the authors handled the data: Nucleated cell counts were estimated from reference gene primer amplification. Data came from immunoSEQ multiplex PCR; TCRdb stores just in-frame clones and leaves some out. That table furnishes V, J and clone size, whereas the DNA furnished D and trimming. The sample has over 350,000 clones, 75% to 90% seen once.

This chain connects TRBV4-2 to TRBJ1-3; D remains ambiguous. The TCR originated in a woman between 25 and 40 years old with acute or convalescent COVID-19. The sequenced material came from peripheral blood. CDR3 nucleotide sequence: TGTGCCAGCAGCCAAGATCTTTCCTCTGGAAACACCATATATTTT. Its protein product is CASSQDLSSGNTIYF.